Presented here are 22 T cell receptor beta chains from one specimen sequenced in a study of cytomegalovirus exposure and HLA in healthy donors. 60 Vbeta and 13 Jbeta primers were used in PCR. Data came from immunoSEQ multiplex PCR; TCRdb stores just in-frame clones and leaves some out. The sample lists 100,000 to 150,000 clones; approximately 80% were seen once. The sample consisted of PBMCs. These receptors all come from a female donor in good health and CMV-seronegative.

The chain joins TRBV28 to TRBJ1-4; D may be TRBD1 (5 bases). Germline-derived CDR1 and CDR2 are MDHEN and SYDVKM. The CDR3 length is 14 residues. Trimming shortened V by 3 bases and J by 4 bases, and 9 bases separated the two germline ends. The DNA for the CDR3 is TGTGCCAGCAGTTTTTCCGACAGTAATGAAAAACTGTTTTTT. It translates to CASSFSDSNEKLFF.

The gene calls are TRBV15 and TRBJ2-2; 9 bases agree with TRBD2. Unmatched junction bases numbered 4, after V lost 0 bases and J lost 2 bases. The CDR3 spans 17 residues. The germline V gene encodes CDR1 LNHNV and CDR2 YYDKDF (reference sequence). The CDR3 bases are TGTGCCACCAGCAGAGATCGACTAGCGGAAAACACCGGGGAGCTGTTTTTT. Translated: CATSRDRLAENTGELFF. The full variable domain, with the rest looked up from reference TRBV15 and TRBJ2-2, is DAMVIQNPRYQVTQFGKPVTLSCSQTLNHNVMYWYQQKSSQAPKLLFHYYDKDFNNEADTPDNFQSRRPNTSFCFLDIRSPGLGDTAMYLCATSRDRLAENTGELFFGEGSRLTVL.

V and J are TRBV11-3 and TRBJ1-5; D is uncertain. V lost 1 base and J lost 5, with 9 bases in between. Germline assignment: CDR1 SGHNT and CDR2 YENEEA. CDR3 length: 14 residues. The CDR3 sequence is CASSLVRRYQPQHF. CDR3 coding DNA: TGTGCCAGCAGCTTAGTCCGCCGGTATCAGCCCCAGCATTTT.

The chain employs TRBV7-9 and TRBJ1-1; D may be TRBD1 (6 bases). The CDR3 is made up of 14 amino acids. CDR1 and CDR2 (germline): SEHNR, FQNEAQ (reference sequence). Trimming took off 2 bases at V and 2 bases at J, with 9 bases between the two ends. The CDR3 DNA is TGTGCCAGCAGCTTACTGACAGGCAACACTGAAGCTTTCTTT. Encoded protein: CASSLLTGNTEAFF.

The V call is TRBV2, the J call TRBJ1-5; TRBD1 is a possible D gene (6 bases). The V gene lost 4 bases and the J gene lost 5 bases, with 12 bases spanning the gap. Germline CDR1 is SNHLY and CDR2 is FYNNEI. The CDR3 contains 14 residues. CDR3 coding DNA: TGTGCCAGCAGTGCAGGGGCAGGAGATCAGCCCCAGCATTTT. Translated: CASSAGAGDQPQHF.

This chain links TRBV7-8 with TRBJ2-2; 7 bases agree with TRBD1. The V and J ends lost 4 bases and 5 bases, in that order; junction bases with no gene match: 7. Germline-derived CDR1 and CDR2 are SGHVS and FQNEAQ. This CDR3 has 15 amino acids. CDR3 amino acids: CASSSEARGTGELFF. DNA of the CDR3: TGTGCCAGCAGCTCAGAGGCCAGGGGGACCGGGGAGCTGTTTTTT.

The rearrangement uses TRBV21-1 and TRBJ2-1; TRBD2 was called by the table and not checked on the DNA. TRBV21-1 is noted as a pseudogene. The CDR3 consists of 14 residues. The CDR3 region is CASSKGDFFNEQFF. CDR3 in DNA: TGTGCCAGCAGCAAGGGGGACTTCTTCAATGAGCAGTTCTTC.

A single count supports this clone. The gene calls are TRBV4-2 and TRBJ2-7, with 8 bases identical to TRBD2. J was trimmed by 3 bases and V by 3 bases; bases with no gene match: 4. The germline V gene encodes CDR1 LGHNA and CDR2 YNFKEQ. The CDR3 totals 14 residues. CDR3 region: CASSQEREYYEQYF. CDR3 nucleotide sequence: TGTGCCAGCAGCCAGGAGCGGGAGTACTACGAGCAGTACTTC.

This sequence joins TRBV27 and TRBJ2-7; 10 nucleotides agree with TRBD1. J was trimmed by 6 bases and V by 3 bases; bases with no gene match: 11. Germline V gene lookup returns CDR1 MNHEY and CDR2 SMNVEV (reference sequence). CDR3 length: 16 amino acids. The CDR3 loop is CASSLGSGTGALEQYF. The CDR3 DNA is TGTGCCAGCAGTTTGGGCTCCGGGACAGGGGCTCTCGAGCAGTACTTC.

The chain joins TRBV19 to TRBJ2-3; a weak D match, TRBD1 (6 bases). Per germline, CDR1 LNHDA and CDR2 SQIVND (reference sequence). V lost 4 bases to trimming and J lost 3 bases, with 17 bases between them. The CDR3 is 16 amino acids. The DNA for the CDR3 is TGTGCCAGTAGTAAAGGGACATACTCAAGAACAGATACGCAGTATTTT. It specifies CASSKGTYSRTDTQYF.

The gene calls are TRBV28 and TRBJ2-3; TRBD2 matches 9 bases. V trimming: 5 bases; J trimming: 10 bases; junction bases outside the gene matches: 10. This CDR3 spans 14 amino acids. Germline values: CDR1 MDHEN, CDR2 SYDVKM. CDR3 loop: CASSALLAGVSQYF. The CDR3 DNA is TGTGCCAGCAGTGCGCTATTAGCGGGAGTGTCGCAGTATTTT.

The chain recombines TRBV4-1 with TRBJ1-1; 8 positions agree with TRBD1. With 4 bases clipped from V and 1 base from J, the junction kept 5 bases outside the gene matches. This CDR3 has 15 residues. CDR1 is MGHRA and CDR2 is YSYEKL in the germline V gene. The CDR3 here is CASSRSDRGNTEAFF. DNA for the CDR3: TGCGCCAGCAGCCGAAGCGACAGGGGGAACACTGAAGCTTTCTTT.

This rearrangement joins TRBV27 to TRBJ2-7; 9 positions match TRBD1. This CDR3 has 14 residues. The germline gives CDR1 MNHEY, CDR2 SMNVEV (reference sequence). Trimming cost V 3 bases and J 3 bases; bases outside gene matches: 3. DNA for the CDR3: TGTGCCAGCAGTTTTGGGACAGGGCGCTACGAGCAGTACTTC. Protein: CASSFGTGRYEQYF.

This clone was seen a single time. This rearrangement joins TRBV5-8 to TRBJ2-1; 10 bases line up with TRBD2. The CDR3 has 15 amino acids. V lost 0 bases and J lost 4; bases outside the gene matches: 1. Germline CDR1 is SGHTS and CDR2 is YDEGEE. The CDR3 coding sequence is TGTGCCAGCAGCTTGGGACTAGCGGGTTACAATGAGCAGTTCTTC. It yields the protein CASSLGLAGYNEQFF.

A single count supports this clone. This chain connects TRBV29-1 to TRBJ2-3; no clear D. The V gene lost 5 bases and the J gene lost 4 bases, with 13 bases spanning the gap. Germline V gene sequence: CDR1 SQVTM, CDR2 ANQGSEA. CDR3 length: 13 residues. CDR3: CSVSPLSADTQYF. In DNA form, the CDR3 reads TGCAGCGTTTCCCCCCTTTCGGCAGATACGCAGTATTTT.

The J gene is TRBJ1-2, the V gene TRBV25-1; a weak D match, TRBD1 (6 bases). Germline V CDR1 and CDR2: MGHDK, SYGVNS. The CDR3 is 15 residues long. Trimming removed 4 bases at V and 4 bases at J, with 16 bases between. This chain's CDR3 is CASSAPGEGGYGYTF. The CDR3 bases are TGTGCCAGCAGTGCCCCAGGGGAAGGGGGCTATGGCTACACCTTC.

The chain employs TRBV29-1 and TRBJ1-3, with unresolved D. Trimming shortened V by 5 bases and J by 1 base, and 6 bases separated the two germline ends. This CDR3 is built from 12 residues. Germline V gene sequence: CDR1 SQVTM, CDR2 ANQGSEA. In DNA form, the CDR3 reads TGCAGCGTTAGTCGGTCTGGAAACACCATATATTTT. It translates to CSVSRSGNTIYF.

Details on this clone: The identical CDR3 is also encoded by other nucleotide sequences in the sample. V and J are TRBV5-1 and TRBJ2-1; 13 nucleotides line up with TRBD2. This CDR3 is 15 amino acids long. J lost 6 bases, V lost 0 bases, and 0 bases had no gene match. Germline CDR1 and CDR2: SGHRS and YFSETQ. The CDR3 region has the DNA TGCGCCAGCAGCTTGGGGACTAGCGGGAGCAATGAGCAGTTCTTC. Translating it yields CASSLGTSGSNEQFF.

This CDR3 is CASSLESRSYNEQFF. In nucleotides, the CDR3 is TGTGCCAGCAGCCTCGAAAGCCGGTCGTACAATGAGCAGTTCTTC. The chain carries TRBV5-6 and TRBJ2-1; no clear D. The CDR3 consists of 15 residues. Germline V gene lookup returns CDR1 SGHDT and CDR2 YYEEEE. Trimming pared 4 bases from V and 4 bases from J, leaving 15 bases between.

J is TRBJ2-7 and V is TRBV7-8; unclear D gene. The CDR3 is made up of 13 amino acids. Germline values: CDR1 SGHVS, CDR2 FQNEAQ. V dropped 0 bases and J dropped 3 bases, with 6 bases sitting between them. This chain's CDR3 is CASSLARNYEQYF. As DNA, the CDR3 is TGTGCCAGCAGCTTAGCGCGGAACTACGAGCAGTACTTC.

The V call is TRBV9, the J call TRBJ2-7; 8 nucleotides align to TRBD2. The V gene's germline CDR1 is SGDLS and CDR2 YYNGEE. The J segment lost 6 bases and the V segment lost 0 bases, leaving 8 bases of the junction unmatched. The CDR3 extends over 15 amino acids. The CDR3 spells CASSVGERESSEQYF. For the CDR3, the DNA is TGTGCCAGCAGCGTAGGCGAGCGGGAGTCTAGCGAGCAGTACTTC.

Notes on this clone: This specimen includes other DNA sequences encoding the same CDR3. The V gene is TRBV30, the J gene TRBJ1-2; no reliable D call. CDR3 length: 12 amino acids. V was trimmed by 2 bases and J by 5 bases, leaving 9 bases between them. Germline V gene sequence: CDR1 GTSNPN, CDR2 SVGIG (reference sequence). In nucleotides, the CDR3 is TGTGCCTGGAGTTTGACGGGGTATGGCTACACCTTC. As protein: CAWSLTGYGYTF.